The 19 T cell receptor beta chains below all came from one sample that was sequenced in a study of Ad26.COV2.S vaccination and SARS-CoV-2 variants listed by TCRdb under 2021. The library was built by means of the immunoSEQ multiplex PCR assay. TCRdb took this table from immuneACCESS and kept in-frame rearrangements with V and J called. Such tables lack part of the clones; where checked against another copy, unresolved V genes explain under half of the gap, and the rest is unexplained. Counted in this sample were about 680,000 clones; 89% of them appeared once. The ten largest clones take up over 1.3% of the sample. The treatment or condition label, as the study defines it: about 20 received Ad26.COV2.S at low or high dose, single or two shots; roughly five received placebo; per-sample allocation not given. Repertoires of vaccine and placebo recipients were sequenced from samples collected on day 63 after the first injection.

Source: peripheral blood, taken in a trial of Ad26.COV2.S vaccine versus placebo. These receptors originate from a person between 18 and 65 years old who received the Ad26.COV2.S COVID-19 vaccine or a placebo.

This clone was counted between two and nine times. CDR3 sequence: CASSKMGVSNQPQHF. CDR3 DNA sequence: TGTGCCAGCAGTAAAATGGGGGTAAGCAATCAGCCCCAGCATTTT. The chain couples TRBV2 to TRBJ1-5; tentative D call: TRBD1 (5 bases). CDR3 size: 15 residues. CDR1 SNHLY and CDR2 FYNNEI come from the germline V gene. V was clipped by 5 bases and J by 1 base, with 12 bases between them.

The CDR3 sequence is CASSLGIGETQYF. CDR3 bases: TGTGCCAGCAGTTTGGGGATTGGAGAGACCCAGTACTTC. The genes are TRBV12-3 or TRBV12-4 and TRBJ2-5; D is ambiguous. Between the trimmed V and J ends, which lost 3 bases and 4 bases, there was a span of 9 bases. The CDR3 extends over 13 amino acids.

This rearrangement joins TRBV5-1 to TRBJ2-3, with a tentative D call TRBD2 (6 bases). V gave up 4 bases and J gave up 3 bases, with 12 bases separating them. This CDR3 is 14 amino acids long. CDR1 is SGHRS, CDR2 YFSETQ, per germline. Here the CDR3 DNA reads TGCGCCAGCAGCCACCCCGGGAGTACAGATACGCAGTATTTT. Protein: CASSHPGSTDTQYF.

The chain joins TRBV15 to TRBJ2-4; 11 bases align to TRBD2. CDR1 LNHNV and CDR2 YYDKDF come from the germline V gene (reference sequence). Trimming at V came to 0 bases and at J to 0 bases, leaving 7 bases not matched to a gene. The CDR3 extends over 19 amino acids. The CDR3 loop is CATSREKTSGGLAKNIQYF. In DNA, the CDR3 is TGTGCCACCAGCAGAGAAAAAACTAGCGGGGGTCTAGCCAAAAACATTCAGTACTTC.

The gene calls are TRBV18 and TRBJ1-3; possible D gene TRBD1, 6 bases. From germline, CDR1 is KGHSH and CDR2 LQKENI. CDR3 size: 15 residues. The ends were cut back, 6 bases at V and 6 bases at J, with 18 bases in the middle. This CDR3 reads CASSPWGGYENTIYF. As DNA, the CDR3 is TGTGCCAGCTCTCCATGGGGGGGCTACGAAAACACCATATATTTT.

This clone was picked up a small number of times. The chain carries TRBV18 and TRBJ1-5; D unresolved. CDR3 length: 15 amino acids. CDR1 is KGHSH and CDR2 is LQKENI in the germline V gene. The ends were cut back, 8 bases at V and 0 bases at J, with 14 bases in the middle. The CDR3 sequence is CASRRAGDSNQPQHF. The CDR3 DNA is TGTGCCAGCCGCCGGGCAGGTGATAGCAATCAGCCCCAGCATTTT.

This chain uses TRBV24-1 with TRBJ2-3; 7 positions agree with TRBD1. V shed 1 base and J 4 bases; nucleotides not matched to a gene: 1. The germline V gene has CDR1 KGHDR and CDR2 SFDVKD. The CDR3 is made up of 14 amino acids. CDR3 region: CATSDFQGADTQYF. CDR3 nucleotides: TGTGCCACCAGTGATTTTCAGGGGGCAGATACGCAGTATTTT.

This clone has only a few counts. The CDR3 DNA reads as TGTGCCATCAGGACCGGGACAGGGAGTCCTGAAGCTTTCTTT. Translated: CAIRTGTGSPEAFF. The chain has TRBV10-3 and TRBJ1-1; 9 nucleotides align to TRBD1. V gave up 6 bases and J gave up 6 bases; unmatched junction bases: 8. The CDR3 contains 14 residues. Germline loops: CDR1 ENHRY, CDR2 SYGVKD.

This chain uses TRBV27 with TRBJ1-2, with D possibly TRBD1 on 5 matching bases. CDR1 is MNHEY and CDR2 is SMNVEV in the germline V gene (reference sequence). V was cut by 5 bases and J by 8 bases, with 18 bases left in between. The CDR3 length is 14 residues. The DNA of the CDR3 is TGTGCCAGCAGTCCAACCCAGGGTATCTACGGCTACACCTTC. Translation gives CASSPTQGIYGYTF.

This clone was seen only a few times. CDR3 nucleotides: TGTGCCAGCAGCTTGGCGCTAGCGGGAGATGGTACGCAGTATTTT. This sequence encodes CASSLALAGDGTQYF. The chain uses TRBV5-6 and TRBJ2-3, with TRBD2 matching 10 bases. Trimming took 0 bases from V and 8 from J; bases not matched to a gene: 6. The CDR3 consists of 15 residues. Germline values: CDR1 SGHDT, CDR2 YYEEEE.

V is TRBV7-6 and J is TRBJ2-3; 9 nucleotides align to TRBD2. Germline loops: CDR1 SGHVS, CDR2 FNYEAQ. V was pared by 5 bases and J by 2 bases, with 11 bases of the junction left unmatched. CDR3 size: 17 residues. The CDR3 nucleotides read TGTGCCAGCAGCCCGCGACTAGCGGCAAGCTACACAGATACGCAGTATTTT. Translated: CASSPRLAASYTDTQYF.

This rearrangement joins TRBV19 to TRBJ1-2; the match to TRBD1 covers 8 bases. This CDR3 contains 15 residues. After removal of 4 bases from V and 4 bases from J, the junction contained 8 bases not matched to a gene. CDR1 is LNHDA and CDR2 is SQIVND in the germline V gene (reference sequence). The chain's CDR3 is CASSSQGAVSYGYTF. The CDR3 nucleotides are TGTGCCAGTAGTAGCCAGGGGGCGGTAAGCTATGGCTACACCTTC.

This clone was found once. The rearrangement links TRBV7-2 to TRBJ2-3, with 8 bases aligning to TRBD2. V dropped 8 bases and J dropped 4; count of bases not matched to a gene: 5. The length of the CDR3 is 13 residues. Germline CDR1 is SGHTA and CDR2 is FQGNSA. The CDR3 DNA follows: TGTGCCAGCCGGGAGGGGGGCGCAGATACGCAGTATTTT. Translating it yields CASREGGADTQYF.

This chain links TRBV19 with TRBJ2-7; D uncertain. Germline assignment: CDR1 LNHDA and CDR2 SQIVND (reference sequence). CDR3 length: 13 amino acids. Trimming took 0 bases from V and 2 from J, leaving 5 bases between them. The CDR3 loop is CASSIEGTYEQYF. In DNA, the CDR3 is TGTGCCAGTAGTATAGAAGGGACCTACGAGCAGTACTTC.

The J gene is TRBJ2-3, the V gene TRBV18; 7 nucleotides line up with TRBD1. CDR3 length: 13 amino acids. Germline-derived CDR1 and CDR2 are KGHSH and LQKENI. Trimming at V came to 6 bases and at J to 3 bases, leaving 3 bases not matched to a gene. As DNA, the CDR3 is TGTGCCAGCTCTTACAGGGGAACAGATACGCAGTATTTT. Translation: CASSYRGTDTQYF. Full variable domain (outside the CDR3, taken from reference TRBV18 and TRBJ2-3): NAGVMQNPRHLVRRRGQEARLRCSPMKGHSHVYWYRQLPEEGLKFMVYLQKENIIDESGMPKERFSAEFPKEGPSILRIQQVVRGDSAAYFCASSYRGTDTQYFGPGTRLTVL.

The CDR3 DNA follows: TGTGCCAGCAGTTACGCAGCGGGGGGTGAAAAGACCCAGTACTTC. It codes for CASSYAAGGEKTQYF. This chain uses TRBV6-2 or TRBV6-3 with TRBJ2-5; 9 bases are shared with TRBD2. J lost 6 bases, V lost 2 bases, and 7 bases had no gene match. CDR1 MNHEY and CDR2 SVGEGT come from the germline V gene. CDR3 size: 15 residues.

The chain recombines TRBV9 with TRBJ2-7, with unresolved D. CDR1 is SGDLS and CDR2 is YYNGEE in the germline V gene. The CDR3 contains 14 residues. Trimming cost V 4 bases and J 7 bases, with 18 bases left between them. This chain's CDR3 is CASSPEVKGREQYF. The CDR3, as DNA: TGTGCCAGCAGCCCCGAGGTGAAAGGTCGGGAGCAGTACTTC.

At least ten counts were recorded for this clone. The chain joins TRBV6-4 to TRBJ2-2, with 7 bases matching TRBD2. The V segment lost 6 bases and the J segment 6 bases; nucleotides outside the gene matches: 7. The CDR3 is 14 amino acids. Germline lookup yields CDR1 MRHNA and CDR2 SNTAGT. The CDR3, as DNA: TGTGCCAGCAGGATGACTAGCTTGGCCGGGGAGCTGTTTTTT. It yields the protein CASRMTSLAGELFF.

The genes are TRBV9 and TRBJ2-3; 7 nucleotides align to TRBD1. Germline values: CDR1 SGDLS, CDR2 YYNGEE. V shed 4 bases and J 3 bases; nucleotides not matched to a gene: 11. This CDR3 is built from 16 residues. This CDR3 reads CASSLTGDERTDTQYF. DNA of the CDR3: TGTGCCAGCAGCCTAACAGGGGATGAACGGACAGATACGCAGTATTTT.